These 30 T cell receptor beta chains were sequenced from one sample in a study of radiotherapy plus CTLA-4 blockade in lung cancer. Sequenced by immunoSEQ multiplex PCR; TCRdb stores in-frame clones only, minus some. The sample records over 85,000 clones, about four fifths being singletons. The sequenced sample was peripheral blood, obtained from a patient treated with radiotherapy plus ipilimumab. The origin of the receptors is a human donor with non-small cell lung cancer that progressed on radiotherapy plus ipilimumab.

In DNA, the CDR3 is TGTGCCAGCTCCCAGAACGGCGGGAGGATCGTAGATACGCAGTATTTT. It specifies CASSQNGGRIVDTQYF. The rearrangement links TRBV18 to TRBJ2-3; 8 bases agree with TRBD2. Germline CDR1 reads KGHSH; CDR2 reads LQKENI. Germline trimming cut 6 bases from V and 5 bases from J; bases unmatched to any gene: 13. This CDR3 comprises 16 residues.

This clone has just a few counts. Here the CDR3 DNA reads TGTGCCTGGACCTGGGGCAATCAGCCCCAGCATTTT. This translates into CAWTWGNQPQHF. The chain recombines TRBV30 with TRBJ1-5; D call uncertain. Germline V gives CDR1 GTSNPN, CDR2 SVGIG (reference sequence). V shed 4 bases and J shed 2 bases, with 6 bases lying between them. This CDR3 is built from 12 residues. The full variable domain, its missing parts supplied by reference TRBV30 and TRBJ1-5, is SQTIHQWPATLVQPVGSPLSLECTVEGTSNPNLYWYRQAAGRGLQLLFYSVGIGQISSEVPQNLSASRPQDRQFILSSKKLLLSDSGFYLCAWTWGNQPQHFGDGTRLSIL.

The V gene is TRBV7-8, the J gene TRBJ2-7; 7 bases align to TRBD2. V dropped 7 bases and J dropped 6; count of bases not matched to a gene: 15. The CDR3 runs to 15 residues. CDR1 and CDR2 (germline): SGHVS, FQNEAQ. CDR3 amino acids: CASTITGRTVGEQYF. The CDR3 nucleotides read TGTGCCAGCACCATTACCGGGAGGACGGTCGGCGAGCAGTACTTC.

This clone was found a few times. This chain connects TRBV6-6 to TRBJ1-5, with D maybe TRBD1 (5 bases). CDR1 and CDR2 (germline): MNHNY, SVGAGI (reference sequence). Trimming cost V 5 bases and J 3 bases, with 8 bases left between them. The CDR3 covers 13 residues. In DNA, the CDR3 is TGTGCCAGCAGTGGGGGTATCAATCAGCCCCAGCATTTT. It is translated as CASSGGINQPQHF.

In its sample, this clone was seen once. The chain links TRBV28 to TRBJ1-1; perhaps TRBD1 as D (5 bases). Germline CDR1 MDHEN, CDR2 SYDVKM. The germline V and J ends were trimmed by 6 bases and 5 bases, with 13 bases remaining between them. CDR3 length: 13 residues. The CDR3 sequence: CASSHRGGTEAFF. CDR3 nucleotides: TGTGCCAGCAGCCACCGGGGGGGGACTGAAGCTTTCTTT.

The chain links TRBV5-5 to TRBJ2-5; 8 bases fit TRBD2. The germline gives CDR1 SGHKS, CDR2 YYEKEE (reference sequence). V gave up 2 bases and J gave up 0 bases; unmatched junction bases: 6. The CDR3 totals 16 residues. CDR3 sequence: CASSLGTSMHQETQYF. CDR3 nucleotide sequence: TGTGCCAGCAGCTTAGGGACTAGTATGCACCAAGAGACCCAGTACTTC.

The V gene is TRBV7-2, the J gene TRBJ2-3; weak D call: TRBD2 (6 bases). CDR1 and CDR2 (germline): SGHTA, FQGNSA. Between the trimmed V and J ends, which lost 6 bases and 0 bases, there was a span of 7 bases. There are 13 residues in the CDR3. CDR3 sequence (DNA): TGTGCCAGCAGGCGGGACAGCACAGATACGCAGTATTTT. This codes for CASRRDSTDTQYF.

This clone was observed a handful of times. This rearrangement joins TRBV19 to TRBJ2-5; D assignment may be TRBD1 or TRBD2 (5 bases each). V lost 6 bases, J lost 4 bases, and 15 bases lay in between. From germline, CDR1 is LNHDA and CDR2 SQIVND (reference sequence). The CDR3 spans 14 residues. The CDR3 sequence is CASRRTGGGETQYF. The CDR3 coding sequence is TGTGCCAGTAGGAGAACAGGAGGCGGAGAGACCCAGTACTTC. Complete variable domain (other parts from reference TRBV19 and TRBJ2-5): DGGITQSPKYLFRKEGQNVTLSCEQNLNHDAMYWYRQDPGQGLRLIYYSQIVNDFQKGDIAEGYSVSREKKESFPLTVTSAQKNPTAFYLCASRRTGGGETQYFGPGTRLLVL.

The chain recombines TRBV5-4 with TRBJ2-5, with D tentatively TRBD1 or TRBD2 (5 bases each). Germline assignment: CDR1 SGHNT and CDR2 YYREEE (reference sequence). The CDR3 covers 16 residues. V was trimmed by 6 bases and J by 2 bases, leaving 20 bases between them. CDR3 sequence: CASNQPGLWGQETQYF. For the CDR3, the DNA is TGTGCCAGCAATCAACCGGGCCTATGGGGGCAAGAGACCCAGTACTTC.

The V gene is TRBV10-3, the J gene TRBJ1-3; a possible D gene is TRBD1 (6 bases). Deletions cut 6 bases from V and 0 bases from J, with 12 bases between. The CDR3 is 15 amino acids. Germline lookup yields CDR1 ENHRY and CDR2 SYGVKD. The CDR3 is CAIRGGDNSGNTIYF. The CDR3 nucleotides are TGTGCCATCAGGGGGGGGGACAACTCTGGAAACACCATATATTTT.

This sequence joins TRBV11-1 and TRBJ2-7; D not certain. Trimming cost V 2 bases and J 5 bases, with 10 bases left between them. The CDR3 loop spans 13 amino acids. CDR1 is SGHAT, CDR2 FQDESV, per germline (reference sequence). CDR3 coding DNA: TGTGCCAGCAGCTTAATTGTGGGTCACGAGCAGTACTTC. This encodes CASSLIVGHEQYF.

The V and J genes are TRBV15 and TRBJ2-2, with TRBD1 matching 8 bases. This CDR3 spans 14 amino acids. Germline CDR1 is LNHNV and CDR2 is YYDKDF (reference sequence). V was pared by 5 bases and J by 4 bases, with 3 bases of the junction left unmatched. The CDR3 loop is CATSGGQATGELFF. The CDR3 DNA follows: TGTGCCACCAGCGGGGGACAGGCCACCGGGGAGCTGTTTTTT.

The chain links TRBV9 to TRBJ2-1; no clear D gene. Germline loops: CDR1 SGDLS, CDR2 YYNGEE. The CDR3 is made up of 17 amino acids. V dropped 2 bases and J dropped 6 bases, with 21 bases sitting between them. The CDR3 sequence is CASSVSLAFNLVNEQFF. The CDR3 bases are TGTGCCAGCAGCGTGTCTTTAGCCTTCAATCTGGTCAATGAGCAGTTCTTC.

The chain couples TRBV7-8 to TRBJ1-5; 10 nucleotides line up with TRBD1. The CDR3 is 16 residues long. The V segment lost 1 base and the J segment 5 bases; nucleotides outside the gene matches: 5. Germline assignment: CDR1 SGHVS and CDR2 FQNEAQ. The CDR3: CASSLVGQGGDQPQHF. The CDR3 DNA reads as TGTGCCAGCAGCTTAGTAGGACAGGGGGGCGATCAGCCCCAGCATTTT. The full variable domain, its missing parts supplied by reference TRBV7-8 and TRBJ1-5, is GAGVSQSPRYKVAKRGQDVALRCDPISGHVSLFWYQQALGQGPEFLTYFQNEAQLDKSGLPSDRFFAERPEGSVSTLKIQRTQQEDSAVYLCASSLVGQGGDQPQHFGDGTRLSIL.

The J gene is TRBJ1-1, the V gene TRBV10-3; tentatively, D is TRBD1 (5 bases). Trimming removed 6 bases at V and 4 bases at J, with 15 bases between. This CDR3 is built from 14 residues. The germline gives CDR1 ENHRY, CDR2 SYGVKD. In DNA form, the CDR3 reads TGTGCCATCAGCCTATCGGGGCCGAGCACTGAAGCTTTCTTT. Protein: CAISLSGPSTEAFF.

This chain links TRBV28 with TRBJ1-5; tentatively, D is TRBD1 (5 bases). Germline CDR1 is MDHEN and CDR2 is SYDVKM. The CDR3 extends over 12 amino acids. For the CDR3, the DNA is TGTGCGGGGGGGAGGAGCAATCAGCCCCAGCATTTT. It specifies CAGGRSNQPQHF.

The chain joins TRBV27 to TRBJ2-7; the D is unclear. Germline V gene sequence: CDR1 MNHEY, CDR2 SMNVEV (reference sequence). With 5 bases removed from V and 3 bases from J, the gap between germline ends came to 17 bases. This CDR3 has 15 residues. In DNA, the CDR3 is TGTGCCAGCAGTCCACATATGACCAGGAACTACGAGCAGTACTTC. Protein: CASSPHMTRNYEQYF.

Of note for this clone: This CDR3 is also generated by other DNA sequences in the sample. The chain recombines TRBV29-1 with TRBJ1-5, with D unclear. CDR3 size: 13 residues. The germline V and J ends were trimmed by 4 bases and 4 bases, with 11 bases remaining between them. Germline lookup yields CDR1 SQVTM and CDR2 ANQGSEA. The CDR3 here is CSVGGGGNQPQHF. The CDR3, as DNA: TGCAGCGTTGGGGGTGGAGGGAATCAGCCCCAGCATTTT.

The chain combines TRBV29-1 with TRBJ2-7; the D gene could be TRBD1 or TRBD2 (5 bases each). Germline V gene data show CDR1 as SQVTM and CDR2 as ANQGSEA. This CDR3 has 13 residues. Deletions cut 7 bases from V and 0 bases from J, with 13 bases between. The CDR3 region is CSARSGTSYEQYV. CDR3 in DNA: TGCAGCGCAAGGTCCGGGACCTCCTACGAGCAGTACGTC.

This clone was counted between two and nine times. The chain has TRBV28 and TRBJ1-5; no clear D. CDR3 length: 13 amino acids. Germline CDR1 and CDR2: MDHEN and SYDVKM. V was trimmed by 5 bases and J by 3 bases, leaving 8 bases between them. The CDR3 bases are TGTGCCAGCAGTCTCGGGGTCAATCAGCCCCAGCATTTT. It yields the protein CASSLGVNQPQHF.

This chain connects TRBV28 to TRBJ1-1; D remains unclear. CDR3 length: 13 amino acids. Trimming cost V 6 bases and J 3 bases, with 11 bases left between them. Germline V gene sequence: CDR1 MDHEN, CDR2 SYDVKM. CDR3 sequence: CASSNSPDTEAFF. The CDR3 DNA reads TGTGCCAGCAGCAACTCCCCTGACACTGAAGCTTTCTTT.

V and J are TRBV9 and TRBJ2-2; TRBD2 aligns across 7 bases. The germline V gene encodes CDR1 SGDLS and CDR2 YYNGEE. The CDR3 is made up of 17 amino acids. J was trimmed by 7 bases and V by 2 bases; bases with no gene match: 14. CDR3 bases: TGTGCCAGCAGCGTGGCTCTCTCGCGGGAGCAGGGCGGGGAGCTGTTTTTT. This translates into CASSVALSREQGGELFF.

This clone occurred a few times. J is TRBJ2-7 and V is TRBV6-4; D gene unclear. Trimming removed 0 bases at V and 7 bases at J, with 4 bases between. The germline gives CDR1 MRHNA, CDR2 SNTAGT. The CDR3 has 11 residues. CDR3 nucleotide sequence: TGTGCCAGCAGTGACTCACAAGAGCAGTACGTC. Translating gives CASSDSQEQYV.

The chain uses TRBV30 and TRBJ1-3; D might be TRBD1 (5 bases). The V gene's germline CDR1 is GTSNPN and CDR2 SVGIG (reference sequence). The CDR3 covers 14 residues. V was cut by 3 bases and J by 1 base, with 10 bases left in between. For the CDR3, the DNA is TGTGCCTGGAGAGATAAGGGGTCTGGAAACACCATATATTTT. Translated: CAWRDKGSGNTIYF.

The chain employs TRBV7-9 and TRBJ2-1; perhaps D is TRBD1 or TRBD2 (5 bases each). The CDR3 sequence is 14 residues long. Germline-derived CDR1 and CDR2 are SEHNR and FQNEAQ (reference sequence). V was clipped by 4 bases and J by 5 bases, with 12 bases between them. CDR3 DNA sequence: TGTGCCAGCAGCTCAGGGACGGTTGACAATGAGCAGTTCTTC. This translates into CASSSGTVDNEQFF.

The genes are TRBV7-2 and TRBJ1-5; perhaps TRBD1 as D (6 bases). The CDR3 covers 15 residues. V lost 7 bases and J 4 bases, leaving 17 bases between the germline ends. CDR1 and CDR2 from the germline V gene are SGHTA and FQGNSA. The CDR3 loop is CASIEGGTPNQPQHF. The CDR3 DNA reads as TGTGCCAGCATCGAGGGGGGAACCCCGAATCAGCCCCAGCATTTT.

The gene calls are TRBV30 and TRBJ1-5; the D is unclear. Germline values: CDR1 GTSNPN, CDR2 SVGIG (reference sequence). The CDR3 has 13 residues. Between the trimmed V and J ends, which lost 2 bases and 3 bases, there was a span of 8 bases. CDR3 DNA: TGTGCCTGGAGTAGTCAGAACAATCAGCCCCAGCATTTT. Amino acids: CAWSSQNNQPQHF. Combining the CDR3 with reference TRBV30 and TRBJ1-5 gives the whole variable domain SQTIHQWPATLVQPVGSPLSLECTVEGTSNPNLYWYRQAAGRGLQLLFYSVGIGQISSEVPQNLSASRPQDRQFILSSKKLLLSDSGFYLCAWSSQNNQPQHFGDGTRLSIL.

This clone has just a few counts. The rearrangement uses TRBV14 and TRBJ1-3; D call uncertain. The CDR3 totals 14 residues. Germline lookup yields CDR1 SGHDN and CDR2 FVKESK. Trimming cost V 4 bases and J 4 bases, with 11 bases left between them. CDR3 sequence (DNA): TGTGCCAGCAGCCCCCTAGGACCCGGAAACACCATATATTTT. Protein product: CASSPLGPGNTIYF.

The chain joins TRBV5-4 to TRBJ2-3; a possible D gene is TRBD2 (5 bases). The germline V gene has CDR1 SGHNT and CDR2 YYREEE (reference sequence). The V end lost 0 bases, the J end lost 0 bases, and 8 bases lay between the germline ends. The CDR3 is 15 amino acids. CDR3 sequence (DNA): TGTGCCAGCAGCTTGGGAGGGCCTAGCACAGATACGCAGTATTTT. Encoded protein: CASSLGGPSTDTQYF.

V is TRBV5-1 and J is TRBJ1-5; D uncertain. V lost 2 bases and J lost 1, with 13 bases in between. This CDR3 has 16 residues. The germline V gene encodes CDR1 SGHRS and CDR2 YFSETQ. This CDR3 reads CASSLGHLDSNQPQHF. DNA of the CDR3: TGCGCCAGCAGCTTAGGGCACTTAGACAGCAATCAGCCCCAGCATTTT.